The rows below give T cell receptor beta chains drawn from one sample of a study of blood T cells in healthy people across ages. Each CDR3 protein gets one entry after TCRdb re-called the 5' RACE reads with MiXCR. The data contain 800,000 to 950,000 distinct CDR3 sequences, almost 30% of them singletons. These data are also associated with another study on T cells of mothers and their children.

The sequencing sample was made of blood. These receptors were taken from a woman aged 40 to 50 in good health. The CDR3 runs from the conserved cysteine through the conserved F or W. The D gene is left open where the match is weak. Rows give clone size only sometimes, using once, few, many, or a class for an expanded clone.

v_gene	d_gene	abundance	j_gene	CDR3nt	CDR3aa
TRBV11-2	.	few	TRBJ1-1	TGTGCCAGCAGCCCCTCTGGGACTTACATGAACACTGAAGCTTTCTTT	CASSPSGTYMNTEAFF
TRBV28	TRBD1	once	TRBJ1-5	TGTGCCAGCAGTTTACCCCGACAGGGGAATCAGCCCCAGCATTTT	CASSLPRQGNQPQHF
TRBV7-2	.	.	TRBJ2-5	TGTGCCAGCAGCTTATGGTCGTCTACCCAAGAGACCCAGTACTTC	CASSLWSSTQETQYF
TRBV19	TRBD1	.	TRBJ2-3	TGTGCCAGTAGTATGACAGGGTTCGATACGCAGTATTTT	CASSMTGFDTQYF
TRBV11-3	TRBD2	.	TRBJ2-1	TGTGCCGGCAGCTCACTTGCGGGGGGGTACAATGAGCAGTTCTTC	CAGSSLAGGYNEQFF
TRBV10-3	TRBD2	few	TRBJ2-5	TGTGCCATCAGTGAGCGAGGCGGGAGAAGACAGACCCAGTACTTC	CAISERGGRRQTQYF
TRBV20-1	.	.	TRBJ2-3	TGCAGTGCTAGCTCCCGATCGACTAGTTTGACAGATACGCAGTATTTT	CSASSRSTSLTDTQYF
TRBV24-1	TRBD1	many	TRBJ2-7	TGTGCCACTCACGAGGGGCCCCTGGGACAGGGGAAAAACGAGCAGTACTTC	CATHEGPLGQGKNEQYF
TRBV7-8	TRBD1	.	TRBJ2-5	TGTGCCGGCAGCGCCCGACAGGGCCAAGAGACCCAGTACTTC	CAGSARQGQETQYF
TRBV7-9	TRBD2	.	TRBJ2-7	TGTGCCAGCAGCTCTCTTGCGGGGGGGTATACTACCTACGAGCAGTACTTC	CASSSLAGGYTTYEQYF
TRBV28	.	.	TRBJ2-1	TGTGCCAGCAGCCCCGGCTCGACTCCGAACCCCAATGTGCAGTTCTTC	CASSPGSTPNPNVQFF
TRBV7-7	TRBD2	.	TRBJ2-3	TGTGCTAGCAGCTTAGGATCCAGCGGGGCAGATACGCGGTATTTT	CASSLGSSGADTRYF
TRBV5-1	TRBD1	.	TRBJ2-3	TGCGCCAGCAGCTTGGTCGGAGGGATGAAACAGGGGGCTCTCACAGATACGCAGTATTTT	CASSLVGGMKQGALTDTQYF
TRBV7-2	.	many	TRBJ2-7	TGTGCCAGCAGCTCCCAAGGAACGGTGAGCTCCTACGAGCAGTACTTC	CASSSQGTVSSYEQYF
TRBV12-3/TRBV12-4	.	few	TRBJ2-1	TGTGCCAGCAGTTTATCGGGACCGAAGGACAATGAGCAGTTCTTC	CASSLSGPKDNEQFF
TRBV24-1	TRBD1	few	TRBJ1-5	TGTGCCACCAGTGATAGGACAGGGCTGGCCAATCAGCCCCAGCATTTT	CATSDRTGLANQPQHF
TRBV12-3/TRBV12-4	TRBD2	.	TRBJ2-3	TGTGCCAGCAGTACCGCTAGCGGAGATGCGGAGTATTTT	CASSTASGDAEYF
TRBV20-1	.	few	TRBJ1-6	TGCAGTGCTAGTGGTCATTCTAGTTCACCCCTCCACTTT	CSASGHSSSPLHF
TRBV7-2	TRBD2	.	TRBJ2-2	TGTGCGGGCGGGGGGATCACCGGGGAGCTGTTTTTT	CAGGGITGELFF
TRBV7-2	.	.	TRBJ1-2	TGTGCCAGCAGCCTCGGACAGACCCTCTTCGGCTACACCTTC	CASSLGQTLFGYTF
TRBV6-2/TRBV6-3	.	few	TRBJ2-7	TGTGCCAGCAGTCACGGCAGACCTTACGAGCAGTACTTC	CASSHGRPYEQYF
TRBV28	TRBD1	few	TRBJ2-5	TGTGCCAGCAGAGCGACAGGGGTAGGGACCCAGTACTTC	CASRATGVGTQYF
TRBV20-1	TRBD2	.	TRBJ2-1	TGCAGTGGAAGTCTGCCGGCTAGCGGGAGCAATGAGCAGTTCTTC	CSGSLPASGSNEQFF
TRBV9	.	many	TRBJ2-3	TGTGCCAGCAGCGTAACCGGCAGTCTCAGCACAGATACGCAGTATTTT	CASSVTGSLSTDTQYF
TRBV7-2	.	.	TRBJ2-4	TGTGCCAGCAGCCCCGGGGGGCCTGCCAAAAACATTCAGTACTTC	CASSPGGPAKNIQYF
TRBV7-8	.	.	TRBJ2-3	TGTGCCAGCAGCTTAGGCCGAATCACAGATACGCAGTATTTT	CASSLGRITDTQYF
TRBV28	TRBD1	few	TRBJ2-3	TGTGCCAGCAGTTCACCTACAGGGGGGAGCACAGATACGCAGTATTTT	CASSSPTGGSTDTQYF
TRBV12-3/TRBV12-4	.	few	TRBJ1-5	TGTGCCAGCGCCAGGAGCGGAAATCAGCCCCAGCATTTT	CASARSGNQPQHF
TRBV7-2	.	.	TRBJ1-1	TGTGCCAGCAGCTTACAAGGTAGCGCTGAAGCTTTCTTT	CASSLQGSAEAFF
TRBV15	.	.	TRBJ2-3	TGCGCCACCAGCAGATTCCCCCGAGGCGGTGGCGGGGCAGATACGCAGTATTTT	CATSRFPRGGGGADTQYF
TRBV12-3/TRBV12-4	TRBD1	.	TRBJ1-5	TGTGCCTGCAGTATGACTCAGGGGGAAGGTCAGCCCCAGCATTTT	CACSMTQGEGQPQHF
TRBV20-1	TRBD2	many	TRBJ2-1	TGCAGTGCTAGCGGGGGGGCGGCCTACAATGAGCAGTTCTTC	CSASGGAAYNEQFF
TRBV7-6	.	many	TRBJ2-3	TGTGCCAGCAGGGATTATGGCGCAGATACGCAGTATTTT	CASRDYGADTQYF
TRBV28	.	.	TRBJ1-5	TGTGCCAGCAGTTTCATGGCCAGAGGGCTCAATCAGCCCCAGCATTTT	CASSFMARGLNQPQHF
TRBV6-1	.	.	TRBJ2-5	TGTGCCGGCGCAGATTGGGGAGAGACCCAGTACTTC	CAGADWGETQYF
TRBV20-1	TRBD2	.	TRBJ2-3	TGCAGTGCTGAGGGAGGGATCTACACAGATACGCAGTATTTT	CSAEGGIYTDTQYF
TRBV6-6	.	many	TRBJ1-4	TGTGCCAGCAGTTCGGGCGGGAAACTGTTTTTT	CASSSGGKLFF
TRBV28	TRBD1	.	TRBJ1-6	TGTGCCAGCAAGCGGGACAGCTCCTATAATTCACCCCTCCACTTT	CASKRDSSYNSPLHF
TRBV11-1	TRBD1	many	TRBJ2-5	TGTGCCAGCAGCTTGGGGACAGGCTTCGGGGAGACCCAGTACTTC	CASSLGTGFGETQYF
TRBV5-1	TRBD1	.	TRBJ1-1	TGCGCCAGCAGCTCACAGGGGGCGACGGCTGAAGCTTTCTTT	CASSSQGATAEAFF